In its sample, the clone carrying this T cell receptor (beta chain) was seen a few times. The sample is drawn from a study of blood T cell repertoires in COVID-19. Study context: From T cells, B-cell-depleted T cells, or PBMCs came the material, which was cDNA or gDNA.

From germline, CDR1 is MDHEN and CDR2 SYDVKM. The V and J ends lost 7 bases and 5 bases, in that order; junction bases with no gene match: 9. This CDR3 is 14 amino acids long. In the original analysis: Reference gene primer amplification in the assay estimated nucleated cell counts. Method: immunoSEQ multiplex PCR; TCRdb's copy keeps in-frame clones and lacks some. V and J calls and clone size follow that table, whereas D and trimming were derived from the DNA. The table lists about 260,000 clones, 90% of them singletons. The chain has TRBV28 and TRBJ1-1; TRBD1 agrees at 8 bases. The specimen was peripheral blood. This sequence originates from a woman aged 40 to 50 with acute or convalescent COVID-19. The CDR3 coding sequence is TGTGCCAGCACAATACAGGGGGTAAGAACTGAAGCTTTCTTT. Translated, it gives CASTIQGVRTEAFF.